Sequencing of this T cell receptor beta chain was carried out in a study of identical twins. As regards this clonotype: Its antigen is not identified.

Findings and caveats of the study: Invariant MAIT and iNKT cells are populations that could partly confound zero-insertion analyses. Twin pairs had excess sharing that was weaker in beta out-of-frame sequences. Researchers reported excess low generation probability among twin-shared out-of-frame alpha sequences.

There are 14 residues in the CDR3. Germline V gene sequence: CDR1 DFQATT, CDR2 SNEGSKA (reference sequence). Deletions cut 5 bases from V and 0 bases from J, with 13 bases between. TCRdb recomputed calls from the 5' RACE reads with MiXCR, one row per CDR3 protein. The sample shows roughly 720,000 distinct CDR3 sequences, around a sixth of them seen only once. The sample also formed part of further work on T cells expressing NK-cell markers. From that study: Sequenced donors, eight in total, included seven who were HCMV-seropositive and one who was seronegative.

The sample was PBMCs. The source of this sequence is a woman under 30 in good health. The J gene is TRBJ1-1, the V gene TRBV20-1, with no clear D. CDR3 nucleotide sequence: TGCAGTGCTGGAGGTGCCAGCTTGAACACTGAAGCTTTCTTT. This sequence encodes CSAGGASLNTEAFF.